The sample holds a few counts of the clone carrying this T cell receptor beta chain. The antigen remains unidentified. This record belongs to a study of T cells after yellow fever vaccination. Notes on the study in general: Overall, a small share of clonotypes was seen in both CD4 and CD8 compartments.

5'RACE template switching produced TCR cDNA carrying a universal primer site and UMIs. TCRdb analysed the 5' RACE reads with MiXCR anew, one entry per CDR3 protein. The sample records approximately 300,000 distinct CDR3 sequences, around 10% being singletons. The CDR3 covers 19 residues. V lost 4 bases to trimming and J lost 4 bases; unmatched junction nucleotides: 13. Looked up from germline, CDR1 is SGHVS and CDR2 is FQNEAQ. This TCR was sampled from a man aged 18 to 35 who received the YFV17D yellow fever vaccine. The sample in question was CD4+ T cells sorted from PBMCs, obtained 45 days after the yellow fever booster vaccination. This chain uses TRBV7-8 with TRBJ2-1; TRBD2 matches at 13 bases. The CDR3 region has the DNA TGTGCCAGCAGCTCCGAACTAGCGGGGGGGCCTTATCGATACAATGAGCAGTTCTTC. Translated, it gives CASSSELAGGPYRYNEQFF.